Each of the 30 T cell receptor beta chains below was sequenced from the same sample in a study of T-cell reconstitution after alpha-beta-depleted transplantation in children (dated by TCRdb to 2015 to 2016). The library was obtained by PCR. The sequencer was an Illumina HiSeq 2500. Molecular barcoding was employed in the preparation of TCR libraries, with unique molecular identifiers being used to normalize TCRbeta repertoire quantification. In-frame beta chains were kept once TCRdb had trimmed the public reads at Q25 with fastp and called clones with MiXCR. Under each unique CDR3 protein, matching rows form one entry showing the most common genes and DNA. This sample has hundreds of thousands of distinct CDR3 sequences in its table, and around 17% of those were observed once. The ten largest account for 1.1% of the sample. The starting material was PBMCs from the stem cell graft donor, obtained from the stem cell graft. The source is a human donor who donated a stem cell graft to a child with acute myeloid leukemia.

This clonotype was seen ten or more times. V and J are TRBV4-3 and TRBJ2-1, with D unresolved. The CDR3 totals 16 residues. V was trimmed by 1 base and J by 0 bases, leaving 10 bases between them. Germline values: CDR1 LGHNA, CDR2 YSLEER. The CDR3 protein is CASSQGADRSYNEQFF. The CDR3 DNA is TGCGCCAGCAGCCAAGGAGCAGACCGCTCCTACAATGAGCAGTTCTTC.

The chain has TRBV20-1 and TRBJ2-1, with TRBD1 identical over 7 bases. The CDR3 has 16 amino acids. The junction had 10 bases not matched to a gene; V was cut back by 2 bases and J by 3 bases. Germline V lookup: CDR1 DFQATT, CDR2 SNEGSKA (reference sequence). CDR3 region: CSARNPQGPYYNEQFF. The CDR3 nucleotides are TGCAGTGCTAGAAACCCACAGGGGCCTTACTACAATGAGCAGTTCTTC.

This clonotype came up many times. CDR3 in amino acids: CSARDKGTKANYGYTF. CDR3 coding DNA: TGCAGTGCTAGAGATAAAGGGACGAAAGCTAACTATGGCTACACCTTC. This rearrangement joins TRBV20-1 to TRBJ1-2, with D tentatively TRBD1 (5 bases). Looked up from germline, CDR1 is DFQATT and CDR2 is SNEGSKA (reference sequence). V lost 0 bases, J lost 0 bases, and 14 bases lay in between. This CDR3 has 16 amino acids.

V is TRBV11-2 and J is TRBJ2-2; TRBD1 agrees at 8 bases. CDR1 is SGHAT and CDR2 is FQNNGV in the germline V gene. The CDR3 sequence is 15 residues long. Germline trimming cut 7 bases from V and 4 bases from J; bases unmatched to any gene: 8. The CDR3 loop is CASTSGGAGTGELFF. CDR3 DNA: TGTGCCAGCACCTCAGGGGGCGCCGGCACCGGGGAGCTGTTTTTT.

This clonotype was seen a handful of times. This chain joins TRBV4-1 and TRBJ2-3, with D hard to call. The CDR3 has 13 amino acids. Germline V gene sequence: CDR1 MGHRA, CDR2 YSYEKL. V lost 2 bases, J lost 7 bases, and 10 bases lay in between. The CDR3 coding sequence is TGCGCCAGCAGCCAACCTAACTACTATACGCAGTATTTT. Translating it yields CASSQPNYYTQYF.

This chain links TRBV7-9 with TRBJ1-2; TRBD1 is a possible D gene (5 bases). Germline lookup yields CDR1 SEHNR and CDR2 FQNEAQ (reference sequence). The CDR3 consists of 15 residues. The ends were cut back, 3 bases at V and 6 bases at J, with 17 bases in the middle. CDR3 protein: CASSLRDGGLDGYTF. The CDR3 region has the DNA TGTGCCAGCAGCTTGCGGGATGGGGGTTTGGATGGCTACACCTTC. The complete variable domain, with remaining parts taken from reference TRBV7-9 and TRBJ1-2, reads DTGVSQNPRHKITKRGQNVTFRCDPISEHNRLYWYRQTLGQGPEFLTYFQNEAQLEKSRLLSDRFSAERPKGSFSTLEIQRTEQGDSAMYLCASSLRDGGLDGYTFGSGTRLTVV.

This clonotype has more than one count but fewer than ten. At one boundary the junction diverges from the germline segment, which might be a read error. The gene calls are TRBV12-3 or TRBV12-4 and TRBJ2-3; perhaps D is TRBD1 or TRBD2 (6 bases each). The CDR3 contains 12 residues. The CDR3 region is CASRPRGTLLNF. The CDR3 nucleotides are TGTGCCAGCAGACCCCGGGGGACACTGCTTAATTTT.

This clonotype was counted at least ten times. The chain joins TRBV5-5 to TRBJ1-5, with D possibly matching TRBD1 (6 bases). Germline V gives CDR1 SGHKS, CDR2 YYEKEE (reference sequence). This CDR3 region has 14 residues. The V gene lost 4 bases and the J gene lost 2 bases, with 10 bases spanning the gap. The CDR3 DNA reads as TGTGCCAGCAGCGGACAGTACGGCAATCAGCCCCAGCATTTT. This codes for CASSGQYGNQPQHF.

V is TRBV5-1 and J is TRBJ2-6; D may be TRBD1 or TRBD2 (5 bases each). From germline, CDR1 is SGHRS and CDR2 YFSETQ. Trimming removed 4 bases from V and 2 bases from J, with 10 bases in between. The CDR3 is 15 amino acids. DNA of the CDR3: TGCGCCAGCAGCGGGGGTGGTACTGGGGCCAACGTCCTGACTTTC. This sequence encodes CASSGGGTGANVLTF.

This clonotype was observed at least ten times. The chain is built from TRBV20-1 and TRBJ2-5; TRBD1 aligns across 7 bases. Losses at the gene ends were 2 bases for V and 2 bases for J; bases not matched to a gene: 8. CDR3 length: 15 amino acids. Per germline, CDR1 DFQATT and CDR2 SNEGSKA (reference sequence). The CDR3 DNA sequence: TGCAGTGCTAGATCCCTAGAGGGACAGCAAGAGACCCAGTACTTC. Translated: CSARSLEGQQETQYF.

A few counts support this clonotype. V is TRBV12-3 or TRBV12-4 and J is TRBJ2-3, with 8 bases matching TRBD1. After removal of 6 bases from V and 2 bases from J, the junction contained 13 bases not matched to a gene. This CDR3 spans 17 amino acids. CDR3 DNA sequence: TGTGCCAGCAGGACAAATACGGACAGGGATGTCACAGATACGCAGTATTTT. This translates into CASRTNTDRDVTDTQYF.

This clonotype was detected only a few times. The V gene is TRBV5-6, the J gene TRBJ2-2, with D uncertain. Germline CDR1 is SGHDT and CDR2 is YYEEEE. Trimming pared 0 bases from V and 4 bases from J, leaving 10 bases between. The CDR3 runs to 15 residues. CDR3 sequence reads: CASSLGPAVTGELFF. CDR3 nucleotides: TGTGCCAGCAGCTTGGGGCCCGCGGTCACCGGGGAGCTGTTTTTT.

The chain combines TRBV13 with TRBJ2-7; the match to TRBD1 covers 11 bases. The junction had 18 bases not matched to a gene; V was cut back by 4 bases and J by 4 bases. The CDR3 extends over 19 amino acids. In germline, CDR1 is PRHDT, CDR2 FYEKMQ (reference sequence). The CDR3 bases are TGTGCCAGCAGCTCCCGGGACAGGGGGGGCGACCCTACACCTTACGAGCAGTACGTC. Its translation is CASSSRDRGGDPTPYEQYV.

This clonotype has a count of ten or more. This chain uses TRBV7-2 with TRBJ2-1; D might be TRBD2 (7 bases). The CDR3 extends over 15 amino acids. Per the germline V gene, CDR1 is SGHTA and CDR2 is FQGNSA. V gave up 3 bases and J gave up 4 bases, with 13 bases separating them. The CDR3 spells CASSLGGHRYNEQFF. The CDR3 nucleotides read TGTGCCAGCAGCTTGGGGGGGCACCGGTACAATGAGCAGTTCTTC.

Notes on this clonotype: The CDR3 carries no conserved terminal phenylalanine or tryptophan, so it likely arises from a read error. CDR3 nucleotide sequence: TGTGCCAGCAGCTTGAGTGGGGGCGGTCTAGAGACCCAGTACATC. Protein: CASSLSGGGLETQYI. The V gene is TRBV7-9, the J gene TRBJ2-5; a possible D gene is TRBD1 (6 bases). The CDR3 spans 15 residues. From germline, CDR1 is SEHNR and CDR2 FQNEAQ (reference sequence). V lost 3 bases, J lost 4 bases, and 15 bases lay in between.

This clonotype was found many times. The rearrangement joins TRBV7-2 to TRBJ2-3, with 7 bases that match TRBD1. CDR3 length: 16 residues. Trimming at V came to 5 bases and at J to 5 bases, leaving 13 bases not matched to a gene. Germline V CDR1 and CDR2: SGHTA, FQGNSA. CDR3 amino acids: CASSLQTGRSIDTQYF. The CDR3 coding sequence is TGTGCCAGCAGCCTCCAGACAGGGAGATCCATAGATACGCAGTATTTT.

There are a few counts of this clonotype. This rearrangement joins TRBV25-1 to TRBJ1-2; the D gene is possibly TRBD1 (6 bases). The CDR3 sequence is 14 residues long. Germline V gene sequence: CDR1 MGHDK, CDR2 SYGVNS. V was pared by 7 bases and J by 5 bases, with 17 bases between. CDR3 in DNA: TGTGCCAGCACCCCGGACAGAGGACGGTATGGCTACACCTTC. It yields the protein CASTPDRGRYGYTF.

The chain employs TRBV20-1 and TRBJ1-5, with D hard to call. Germline CDR1 reads DFQATT; CDR2 reads SNEGSKA (reference sequence). Trimming pared 0 bases from V and 3 bases from J, leaving 12 bases between. The CDR3 consists of 15 residues. This CDR3 reads CSARDKGGFNQPQHF. In DNA form, the CDR3 reads TGCAGTGCTAGAGATAAGGGAGGGTTCAATCAGCCCCAGCATTTT.

This clonotype was observed at least ten times. This chain connects TRBV29-1 to TRBJ2-7; 8 bases agree with TRBD1. Germline-derived CDR1 and CDR2 are SQVTM and ANQGSEA. The junction had 13 bases not matched to a gene; V was cut back by 7 bases and J by 5 bases. This CDR3 is 14 amino acids long. CDR3 sequence reads: CSGKVGPGGDEQYF. The CDR3 nucleotides read TGCAGCGGGAAGGTGGGTCCAGGGGGCGACGAGCAGTACTTC.

This clonotype was counted ten times or more. CDR3 protein: CASSLGRSLDEQFF. CDR3 nucleotides: TGCGCCAGCAGCTTGGGGCGGTCGTTGGATGAGCAGTTCTTC. V and J are TRBV5-1 and TRBJ2-1, with D uncertain. Per germline, CDR1 SGHRS and CDR2 YFSETQ. V was trimmed by 0 bases and J by 8 bases, leaving 12 bases between them. The CDR3 spans 14 residues. The full variable domain, completed using reference TRBV5-1 and TRBJ2-1, is KAGVTQTPRYLIKTRGQQVTLSCSPISGHRSVSWYQQTPGQGLQFLFEYFSETQRNKGNFPGRFSGRQFSNSRSEMNVSTLELGDSALYLCASSLGRSLDEQFFGPGTRLTVL.

The V call is TRBV12-3 or TRBV12-4, the J call TRBJ2-3; D is unclear. V lost 4 bases to trimming and J lost 4 bases, with 12 bases between them. CDR3 length equals 14 residues. In DNA form, the CDR3 reads TGTGCCAGCAGTTGGTCAGGTCGGTCAGATACGCAGTATTTT. It translates to CASSWSGRSDTQYF.

This clonotype showed up just a few times. The chain has TRBV20-1 and TRBJ2-7; TRBD2 might be the D (7 bases). Trimming removed 6 bases from V and 3 bases from J, with 18 bases in between. The germline V gene encodes CDR1 DFQATT and CDR2 SNEGSKA (reference sequence). The CDR3 covers 14 residues. The CDR3: CSAKLGGGSYEQYF. In DNA, the CDR3 is TGCAGTGCCAAACTGGGCGGGGGCAGCTACGAGCAGTACTTC.

The chain carries TRBV28 and TRBJ1-3, with 10 bases fitting TRBD1. This CDR3 spans 14 amino acids. Germline CDR1 MDHEN, CDR2 SYDVKM. V shed 3 bases and J 6 bases; nucleotides not matched to a gene: 2. The CDR3 is CASSLGTGVNTIYF. CDR3 in DNA: TGTGCCAGCAGTTTGGGGACAGGGGTAAACACCATATATTTT.

This clonotype was recorded at least ten times. The chain recombines TRBV29-1 with TRBJ2-7; 12 nucleotides match TRBD1. Germline V gene lookup returns CDR1 SQVTM and CDR2 ANQGSEA. The CDR3 spans 16 residues. V shed 3 bases, J shed 4 bases, and the junction held 10 bases outside the gene matches. The CDR3 coding sequence is TGCAGCGTTGAGGGGGGACAGGGGGCAAGAAGGTACGAGCAGTACTTC. This gives the protein CSVEGGQGARRYEQYF.

The sample holds many counts of this clonotype. The chain couples TRBV20-1 to TRBJ1-1; D gene ambiguous. Looked up from germline, CDR1 is DFQATT and CDR2 is SNEGSKA (reference sequence). V was shortened by 0 bases and J by 3 bases, with 11 bases between the two germline ends. The CDR3 spans 14 residues. The CDR3 is CSARDLKGYTEAFF. CDR3 in DNA: TGCAGTGCTAGAGATCTCAAGGGCTACACTGAAGCTTTCTTT.

This clonotype was seen at least ten times. The chain has TRBV7-2 and TRBJ2-5; no clear D gene. Germline CDR1 and CDR2: SGHTA and FQGNSA. CDR3 length: 13 residues. V gave up 2 bases and J gave up 5 bases, with 9 bases separating them. This chain's CDR3 is CASSLRHGETQYF. CDR3 coding DNA: TGTGCCAGCAGCTTACGGCATGGGGAGACCCAGTACTTC.

Ten or more counts support this clonotype. The genes are TRBV20-1 and TRBJ1-5; possibly TRBD1 for D (5 bases). Per germline, CDR1 DFQATT and CDR2 SNEGSKA (reference sequence). This CDR3 is built from 15 residues. Deletions cut 0 bases from V and 3 bases from J, with 12 bases between. CDR3 residues: CSARDRGRVNQPQHF. In nucleotides, the CDR3 is TGCAGTGCTAGAGATAGGGGAAGGGTCAATCAGCCCCAGCATTTT.

This clonotype turned up a few times. The chain carries TRBV7-2 and TRBJ1-4, with 7 bases that match TRBD1. V was pared by 5 bases and J by 7 bases, with 13 bases of the junction left unmatched. This CDR3 has 16 residues. Germline lookup yields CDR1 SGHTA and CDR2 FQGNSA. Here the CDR3 reads CASSPSSTGVGEKLFF. CDR3 in DNA: TGTGCCAGCAGCCCGTCCTCTACAGGGGTCGGTGAAAAACTGTTTTTT.

This chain uses TRBV5-1 with TRBJ2-1; 8 positions agree with TRBD1. Trimming took 4 bases from V and 6 from J; bases not matched to a gene: 6. In germline, CDR1 is SGHRS, CDR2 YFSETQ. This CDR3 has 14 amino acids. The CDR3 loop reads CASSPGTGLNEQFF. The CDR3 nucleotides are TGCGCCAGCAGCCCCGGGACAGGTCTCAATGAGCAGTTCTTC.

The chain links TRBV24-1 to TRBJ2-7, with D unclear. V gave up 1 base and J gave up 8 bases, with 14 bases separating them. There are 14 residues in the CDR3. CDR1 and CDR2 from the germline V gene are KGHDR and SFDVKD. Here the CDR3 reads CATSDLSPIGKQYF. DNA of the CDR3: TGTGCCACCAGTGATTTAAGTCCGATTGGCAAGCAGTACTTC.